Each of the 10 T cell receptor beta chains below was sequenced from the same sample in a study of blood T cell repertoires in COVID-19. Profiled with immunoSEQ multiplex PCR; TCRdb holds only in-frame clones, not every one. The sample contains some 100,000 clones, over 80% of which appear only once. Input material: peripheral blood. The receptor source for this set is a man aged 50-59 years with acute or convalescent COVID-19.

On this clone: Other DNA sequences in this specimen translate into the identical CDR3. V and J are TRBV19 and TRBJ2-1; D is perhaps TRBD2 (6 bases). CDR3 length equals 15 residues. The V end lost 8 bases, the J end lost 0 bases, and 14 bases lay between the germline ends. The germline gives CDR1 LNHDA, CDR2 SQIVND (reference sequence). The CDR3 spells CASSMGGSSYNEQFF. The CDR3 DNA is TGTGCCAGTTCGATGGGGGGAAGCTCCTACAATGAGCAGTTCTTC.

V and J are TRBV9 and TRBJ1-2, with D possibly being TRBD1 (5 bases). CDR1 is SGDLS, CDR2 YYNGEE, per germline. This CDR3 is 12 amino acids long. V was shortened by 3 bases and J by 7 bases, with 10 bases between the two germline ends. CDR3 sequence: CASSARVRGYTF. CDR3 bases: TGTGCCAGCAGCGCCAGGGTACGTGGCTACACCTTC.

The genes are TRBV27 and TRBJ2-7; 7 bases are shared with TRBD1. With V trimmed by 3 bases and J by 2 bases, 7 bases remained unmatched. CDR1 is MNHEY and CDR2 is SMNVEV in the germline V gene (reference sequence). The CDR3 is made up of 15 amino acids. CDR3 amino acids: CASSLDRFRPYEQYF. The CDR3 DNA is TGTGCCAGCAGTTTGGACAGGTTTAGGCCCTACGAGCAGTACTTC.

The chain joins TRBV6-1 to TRBJ2-7, with 7 bases matching TRBD2. Germline values: CDR1 MNHNS, CDR2 SASEGT. This CDR3 spans 15 amino acids. The ends lost 2 bases at V and 1 base at J; junction bases unmatched: 5. The CDR3 is CASSESLAASYEQYF. The CDR3 DNA is TGTGCCAGCAGTGAAAGCCTAGCGGCATCCTACGAGCAGTACTTC.

The V gene is TRBV2, the J gene TRBJ2-1, with D possibly TRBD1 on 6 matching bases. This CDR3 contains 14 residues. Germline V gives CDR1 SNHLY, CDR2 FYNNEI. V was trimmed by 7 bases and J by 6 bases, leaving 16 bases between them. The CDR3 bases are TGTGCCAGCAAGGGGGACAATCGGATCAATGAGCAGTTCTTC. Translation: CASKGDNRINEQFF.

The gene calls are TRBV4-2 and TRBJ1-5; D is unclear. Germline loops: CDR1 LGHNA, CDR2 YNFKEQ. The V gene lost 0 bases and the J gene lost 1 base, with 10 bases spanning the gap. The CDR3 extends over 16 amino acids. In nucleotides, the CDR3 is TGTGCCAGCAGCCAAGAAACCGGGGTCAGCAATCAGCCCCAGCATTTT. Residues: CASSQETGVSNQPQHF.

The rearrangement joins TRBV5-8 to TRBJ1-1, with 11 bases lining up with TRBD1. Germline V gene sequence: CDR1 SGHTS, CDR2 YDEGEE. The CDR3 is 14 residues long. The V gene end was trimmed by 4 bases and the J gene end by 5 bases; junction bases not matched to a gene: 4. Here the CDR3 DNA reads TGTGCCAGCAGCGGGGGGACAGGGGGAACTGAAGCTTTCTTT. Protein sequence: CASSGGTGGTEAFF.

V is TRBV19 and J is TRBJ1-5, with no clear D. This CDR3 is built from 15 residues. CDR1 is LNHDA, CDR2 SQIVND, per germline (reference sequence). Trimming took off 7 bases at V and 0 bases at J, with 13 bases between the two ends. The CDR3 nucleotides are TGTGCCAGTAAGTTTCCGGGTAATAGCAATCAGCCCCAGCATTTT. As protein: CASKFPGNSNQPQHF.

This chain links TRBV5-6 with TRBJ2-3; perhaps TRBD2 as D (5 bases). The CDR3 runs to 14 residues. Germline V gene sequence: CDR1 SGHDT, CDR2 YYEEEE. The V end lost 6 bases, the J end lost 2 bases, and 13 bases lay between the germline ends. Here the CDR3 reads CASTSRVYTDTQYF. DNA for the CDR3: TGTGCCAGCACCTCGAGGGTCTACACAGATACGCAGTATTTT.

The chain uses TRBV29-1 and TRBJ2-3; 10 bases agree with TRBD2. The CDR3 contains 14 residues. The germline CDR1 and CDR2 sequences are SQVTM and ANQGSEA. V shed 5 bases and J 3 bases; nucleotides not matched to a gene: 5. CDR3 loop: CSVRNSGGTDTQYF. In DNA, the CDR3 is TGCAGCGTTCGGAATAGCGGGGGGACAGATACGCAGTATTTT.